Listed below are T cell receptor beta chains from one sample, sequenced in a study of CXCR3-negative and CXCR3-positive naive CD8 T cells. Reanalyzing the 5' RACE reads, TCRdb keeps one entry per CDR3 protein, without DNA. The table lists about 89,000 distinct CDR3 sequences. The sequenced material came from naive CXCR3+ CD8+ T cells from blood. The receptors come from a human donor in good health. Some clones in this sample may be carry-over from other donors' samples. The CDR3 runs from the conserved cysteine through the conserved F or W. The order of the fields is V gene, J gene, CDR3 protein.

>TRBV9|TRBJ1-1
CASSPTRDSPGRITEAFF
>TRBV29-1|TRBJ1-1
CSVDWHTGLGGTEAFF
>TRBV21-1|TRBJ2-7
CASSKPWTSGAYRSYEQYF
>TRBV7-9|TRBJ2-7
CASSFGDSQPYEQYF
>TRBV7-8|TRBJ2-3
CASSPRTGFSTDTQYF
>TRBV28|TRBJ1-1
CATAWRGAGEAFF
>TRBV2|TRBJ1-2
CASSEAGSGYTF
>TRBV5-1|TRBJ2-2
CASSLAGGTGELFF
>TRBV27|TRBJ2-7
CASSPLLAGDAYEQYF
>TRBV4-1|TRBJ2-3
CASSQDSAFTGTDTQYF
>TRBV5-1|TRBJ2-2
CASSLGTGGNPNTGELFF
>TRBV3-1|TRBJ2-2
CASYATSGGAGNTGELFF
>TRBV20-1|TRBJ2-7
CSASGLGLADPYEQYF
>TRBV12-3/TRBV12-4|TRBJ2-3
CASSPPRGGGEEDTQYF
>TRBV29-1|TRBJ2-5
CSVLPGGTRGGARLEETQYF
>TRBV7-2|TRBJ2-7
CASSLSGQGHEQYF
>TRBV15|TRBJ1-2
CATSRVSGGGNGYTF
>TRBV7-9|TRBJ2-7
CASSPGYSYEQYF
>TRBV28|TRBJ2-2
CASSFLTRAGELFF
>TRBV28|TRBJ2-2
CASSFLREAPGELFF
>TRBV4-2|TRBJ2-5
CAISQGPVGETQYF